This passage covers 26 T cell receptor beta chains from one sample sequenced in a study of cytomegalovirus exposure and HLA in healthy donors. In the PCR, 60 Vbeta and 13 Jbeta primers were used. Assay used: immunoSEQ multiplex PCR; TCRdb lists only in-frame clones, some missing. Found here are roughly 60,000 clones, about 72% of them singletons; the top ten hold approximately 3.3%. Sequenced sample: PBMCs. These receptors came from a woman in her forties in good health and CMV-seropositive.

The chain couples TRBV2 to TRBJ2-7; possibly TRBD1 for D (5 bases). Trimming took off 6 bases at V and 0 bases at J, with 15 bases between the two ends. CDR1 is SNHLY, CDR2 FYNNEI, per germline. The CDR3 spans 15 residues. Here the CDR3 reads CASRKTELSSYEQYF. The CDR3 nucleotides read TGTGCCAGCAGGAAGACAGAATTAAGCTCCTACGAGCAGTACTTC. Using reference TRBV2 and TRBJ2-7 for the parts outside the CDR3, the full variable domain is EPEVTQTPSHQVTQMGQEVILRCVPISNHLYFYWYRQILGQKVEFLVSFYNNEISEKSEIFDDQFSVERPDGSNFTLKIRSTKLEDSAMYFCASRKTELSSYEQYFGPGTRLTVT.

V is TRBV30 and J is TRBJ1-5; 10 positions agree with TRBD1. J gave up 5 bases and V 5 bases, and 3 bases lay outside the gene matches. CDR3 size: 13 residues. Per the germline V gene, CDR1 is GTSNPN and CDR2 is SVGIG (reference sequence). This CDR3 reads CAWATGGYQPQHF. In nucleotides, the CDR3 is TGTGCCTGGGCGACAGGGGGCTATCAGCCCCAGCATTTT. The full variable domain, rest sourced from reference TRBV30 and TRBJ1-5, is SQTIHQWPATLVQPVGSPLSLECTVEGTSNPNLYWYRQAAGRGLQLLFYSVGIGQISSEVPQNLSASRPQDRQFILSSKKLLLSDSGFYLCAWATGGYQPQHFGDGTRLSIL.

The chain recombines TRBV7-7 with TRBJ2-2, with D perhaps TRBD1 (7 bases). Germline V lookup: CDR1 SSHAT, CDR2 FNYEAQ (reference sequence). The V gene lost 2 bases and the J gene lost 7 bases, with 14 bases spanning the gap. The CDR3 is 15 residues long. The CDR3 spells CASSLQGGLGGELFF. As DNA, the CDR3 is TGTGCCAGCAGCTTACAGGGGGGCTTAGGCGGGGAGCTGTTTTTT.

This rearrangement joins TRBV5-1 to TRBJ2-3; D is undetermined. The germline CDR1 and CDR2 sequences are SGHRS and YFSETQ. Trimming took 0 bases from V and 2 from J, leaving 13 bases between them. The CDR3 length is 16 residues. The CDR3 DNA reads as TGCGCCAGCAGCTTGGCCCTACCGGGTCTCACAGATACGCAGTATTTT. It encodes CASSLALPGLTDTQYF.

The chain combines TRBV6-1 with TRBJ2-5; D is uncertain. Trimming pared 5 bases from V and 3 bases from J, leaving 7 bases between. Germline loops: CDR1 MNHNS, CDR2 SASEGT. The CDR3 consists of 12 residues. The CDR3 sequence: CASSQVKETQYF. DNA for the CDR3: TGTGCCAGCAGTCAGGTAAAAGAGACCCAGTACTTC.

This rearrangement joins TRBV7-3 to TRBJ2-1; D possibly corresponds to TRBD1 (6 bases). The germline V gene has CDR1 SGHTA and CDR2 FQGTGA. The length of the CDR3 is 16 residues. Trimming removed 5 bases at V and 2 bases at J, with 16 bases between. Written as DNA, the CDR3 is TGTGCCAGCAGCGCCTCCGGGACAAGAACCTACAATGAGCAGTTCTTC. It is translated as CASSASGTRTYNEQFF.

V and J are TRBV5-1 and TRBJ2-7, with TRBD1 identical over 10 bases. The CDR3 consists of 14 residues. Trimming removed 6 bases from V and 6 bases from J; junction bases left unmatched: 9. CDR1 is SGHRS and CDR2 is YFSETQ in the germline V gene. CDR3 sequence (DNA): TGCGCCAGCACCTGGGACAGGGGAACGGGCGAGCAGTACTTC. Amino acids: CASTWDRGTGEQYF.

The chain recombines TRBV18 with TRBJ2-7, with 7 bases that match TRBD2. The CDR3 length is 13 residues. Germline V gene sequence: CDR1 KGHSH, CDR2 LQKENI. V dropped 5 bases and J dropped 3; count of bases not matched to a gene: 4. The CDR3 here is CASSVLAVYEQYF. In DNA form, the CDR3 reads TGTGCCAGCTCAGTTCTAGCGGTCTACGAGCAGTACTTC.

The sample holds a few counts of this clone. This chain connects TRBV5-6 to TRBJ2-2; D may be TRBD2 (5 bases). V was cut by 0 bases and J by 5 bases, with 5 bases left in between. CDR1 is SGHDT, CDR2 YYEEEE, per germline. The CDR3 extends over 13 amino acids. This CDR3 reads CASSLAGTGELFF. In DNA, the CDR3 is TGTGCCAGCAGCTTGGCGGGGACCGGGGAGCTGTTTTTT.

The CDR3 region is CASSTRQSNEQFF. The CDR3 coding sequence is TGTGCCAGCAGCACCCGACAGAGCAATGAGCAGTTCTTC. The rearrangement joins TRBV7-8 to TRBJ2-1, with a tentative D call TRBD1 (5 bases). The CDR3 is 13 amino acids. Trimming took 5 bases from V and 6 from J, leaving 11 bases between them. Germline loops: CDR1 SGHVS, CDR2 FQNEAQ.

This clone was detected only a few times. The chain combines TRBV27 with TRBJ2-1; 8 bases are shared with TRBD2. The V gene's germline CDR1 is MNHEY and CDR2 SMNVEV (reference sequence). V trimming: 6 bases; J trimming: 8 bases; junction bases outside the gene matches: 12. The CDR3 is made up of 15 amino acids. CDR3 sequence (DNA): TGTGCCAGCAGCCCGGGAGGGGCCAGGGGATATGAGCAGTTCTTC. Translated, it gives CASSPGGARGYEQFF.

This clone was seen once. The chain recombines TRBV19 with TRBJ1-1; D is unclear. Germline V CDR1 and CDR2: LNHDA, SQIVND (reference sequence). V gave up 3 bases and J gave up 0 bases, with 11 bases separating them. The CDR3 is made up of 15 amino acids. The CDR3 sequence: CASSIGPSMNTEAFF. The CDR3 nucleotides are TGTGCCAGTAGTATTGGGCCTTCCATGAACACTGAAGCTTTCTTT.

The chain joins TRBV7-9 to TRBJ2-5; 12 nucleotides agree with TRBD2. The CDR3 length is 17 residues. Germline assignment: CDR1 SEHNR and CDR2 FQNEAQ (reference sequence). The ends lost 2 bases at V and 1 base at J; junction bases unmatched: 5. The CDR3: CASSLFLAGGLQETQYF. The CDR3 DNA is TGTGCCAGCAGCTTATTCCTAGCGGGGGGGCTCCAAGAGACCCAGTACTTC.

The chain carries TRBV29-1 and TRBJ1-2; the D is unclear. Germline loops: CDR1 SQVTM, CDR2 ANQGSEA. Trimming stripped 3 bases from V and 4 bases from J, with 21 bases between. The CDR3 runs to 16 residues. CDR3 coding DNA: TGCAGCGTTGAGTCGTTGGGCAGCCGCGTGAGCTATGGCTACACCTTC. Its translation is CSVESLGSRVSYGYTF.

The chain has TRBV20-1 and TRBJ1-2, with D possibly TRBD1 on 6 matching bases. V shed 3 bases and J shed 5 bases, with 7 bases lying between them. The length of the CDR3 is 11 residues. Germline V CDR1 and CDR2: DFQATT, SNEGSKA (reference sequence). CDR3 loop: CSASTGYGYTF. CDR3 bases: TGCAGTGCTAGTACAGGGTATGGCTACACCTTC.

In this sample, this clone turned up a few times. V and J are TRBV27 and TRBJ1-2; perhaps TRBD1 as D (5 bases). The germline V gene has CDR1 MNHEY and CDR2 SMNVEV (reference sequence). Trimming pared 6 bases from V and 8 bases from J, leaving 22 bases between. The CDR3 runs to 15 residues. The CDR3 DNA reads as TGTGCCAGCAGCCCCCTTCTAGCGGGGCGGAGAGGCTACACCTTC. It is translated as CASSPLLAGRRGYTF.

This sequence joins TRBV10-2 and TRBJ2-1; 10 nucleotides match TRBD1. The germline V gene has CDR1 WSHSY and CDR2 SAAADI. V was pared by 2 bases and J by 5 bases, with 6 bases of the junction left unmatched. The CDR3 loop spans 16 amino acids. CDR3 coding DNA: TGCGCCAGCAGTGAGGCCTGGACAGGGGGAAACAATGAGCAGTTCTTC. It is translated as CASSEAWTGGNNEQFF.

The chain couples TRBV25-1 to TRBJ2-1; no clear D. The CDR3 has 14 amino acids. CDR1 and CDR2 (germline): MGHDK, SYGVNS. The V end was cut by 6 bases, the J end by 2 bases, with 11 bases between. This chain's CDR3 is CASRSGGTYNEQFF. CDR3 sequence (DNA): TGTGCCAGCAGGAGTGGCGGAACCTACAATGAGCAGTTCTTC.

V gene TRBV4-1 combines with J gene TRBJ1-1; 7 nucleotides agree with TRBD1. The germline gives CDR1 MGHRA, CDR2 YSYEKL. The CDR3 runs to 14 residues. Trimming removed 1 base from V and 9 bases from J; junction bases left unmatched: 8. CDR3 in DNA: TGCGCCAGCAGCCAAGGACGTACAGGGGAGAAAGCTTTCTTT. Protein: CASSQGRTGEKAFF.

The chain employs TRBV2 and TRBJ1-2; the D gene is possibly TRBD1 (5 bases). The germline V and J ends were trimmed by 0 bases and 2 bases, with 7 bases remaining between them. Germline V gene lookup returns CDR1 SNHLY and CDR2 FYNNEI. The CDR3 is made up of 14 amino acids. CDR3 loop: CASSEARTNYGYTF. CDR3 bases: TGTGCCAGCAGTGAAGCGCGGACAAACTATGGCTACACCTTC.

The rearrangement joins TRBV18 to TRBJ1-1, with D maybe TRBD1 (6 bases). This CDR3 has 12 amino acids. The V and J ends lost 4 bases and 8 bases respectively, with 11 bases between them. The germline V gene has CDR1 KGHSH and CDR2 LQKENI. The CDR3 DNA reads TGTGCCAGCTCACAATCAGGGGCGGAAGCTTTCTTT. It yields the protein CASSQSGAEAFF.

The genes are TRBV5-6 and TRBJ1-2; D may be TRBD1 (5 bases). V gave up 2 bases and J gave up 7 bases, with 15 bases separating them. The CDR3 is 14 amino acids. Per the germline V gene, CDR1 is SGHDT and CDR2 is YYEEEE. This chain's CDR3 is CASSLRGHSPGYTF. CDR3 coding DNA: TGTGCCAGCAGCTTAAGGGGCCACAGCCCTGGCTACACCTTC.

V usage is TRBV5-6 and J usage is TRBJ1-5; D is unresolved. The CDR3 totals 16 residues. Trimming stripped 0 bases from V and 0 bases from J, with 10 bases between. Per germline, CDR1 SGHDT and CDR2 YYEEEE. In DNA, the CDR3 is TGTGCCAGCAGCTTGGGCGGCAGCTATAGCAATCAGCCCCAGCATTTT. Its translation: CASSLGGSYSNQPQHF.

This clone was counted a single time. This chain uses TRBV4-1 with TRBJ2-7; D is possibly TRBD2 (5 bases). Trimming took off 0 bases at V and 4 bases at J, with 16 bases between the two ends. The germline V gene encodes CDR1 MGHRA and CDR2 YSYEKL. CDR3 length: 16 residues. The CDR3 DNA reads TGCGCCAGCAGCCAAGATCCTCGAGGGATGAGGTACGAGCAGTACTTC. The encoded protein is CASSQDPRGMRYEQYF.

The CDR3 DNA is TGTGCCAGTAGTGTCGGAAGGGCAGGGCCTTATGGCTACACCTTC. Translating it yields CASSVGRAGPYGYTF. J is TRBJ1-2 and V is TRBV19; possible D gene TRBD1, 5 bases. Trimming cost V 5 bases and J 5 bases, with 18 bases left between them. The CDR3 covers 15 residues. Germline lookup yields CDR1 LNHDA and CDR2 SQIVND (reference sequence).

V is TRBV7-2 and J is TRBJ2-4, with D perhaps matching TRBD2 (5 bases). The V gene's germline CDR1 is SGHTA and CDR2 FQGNSA. This CDR3 has 21 amino acids. V lost 0 bases and J lost 1, with 25 bases in between. The CDR3 spells CASSLALVSYSAGGAKNIQYF. CDR3 in DNA: TGTGCCAGCAGCTTAGCGCTGGTGAGCTATTCGGCAGGAGGCGCCAAAAACATTCAGTACTTC.